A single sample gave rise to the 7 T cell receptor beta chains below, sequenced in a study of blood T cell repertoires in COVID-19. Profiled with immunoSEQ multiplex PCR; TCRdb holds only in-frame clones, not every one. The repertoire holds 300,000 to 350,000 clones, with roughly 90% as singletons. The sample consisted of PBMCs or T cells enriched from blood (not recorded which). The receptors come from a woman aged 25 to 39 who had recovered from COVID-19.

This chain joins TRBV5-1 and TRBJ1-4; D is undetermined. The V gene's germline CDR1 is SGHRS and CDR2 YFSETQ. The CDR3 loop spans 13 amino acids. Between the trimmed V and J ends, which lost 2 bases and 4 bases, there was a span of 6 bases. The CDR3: CASSFEGNEKLFF. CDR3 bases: TGCGCCAGCAGCTTCGAGGGTAATGAAAAACTGTTTTTT. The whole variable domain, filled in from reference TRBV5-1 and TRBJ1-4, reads KAGVTQTPRYLIKTRGQQVTLSCSPISGHRSVSWYQQTPGQGLQFLFEYFSETQRNKGNFPGRFSGRQFSNSRSEMNVSTLELGDSALYLCASSFEGNEKLFFGSGTQLSVL.

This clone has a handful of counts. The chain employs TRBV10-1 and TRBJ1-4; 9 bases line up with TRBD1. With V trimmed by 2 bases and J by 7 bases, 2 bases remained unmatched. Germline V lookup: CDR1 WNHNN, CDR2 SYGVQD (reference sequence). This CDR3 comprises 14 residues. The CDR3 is CASSETGGPEKLFF. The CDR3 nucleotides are TGCGCCAGCAGTGAGACAGGGGGCCCTGAAAAACTGTTTTTT.

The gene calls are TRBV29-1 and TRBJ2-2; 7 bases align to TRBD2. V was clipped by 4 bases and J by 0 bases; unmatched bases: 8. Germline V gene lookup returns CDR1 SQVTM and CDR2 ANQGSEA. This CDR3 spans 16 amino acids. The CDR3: CSVAFASGTNTGELFF. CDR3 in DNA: TGCAGCGTTGCCTTCGCTAGCGGAACGAACACCGGGGAGCTGTTTTTT.

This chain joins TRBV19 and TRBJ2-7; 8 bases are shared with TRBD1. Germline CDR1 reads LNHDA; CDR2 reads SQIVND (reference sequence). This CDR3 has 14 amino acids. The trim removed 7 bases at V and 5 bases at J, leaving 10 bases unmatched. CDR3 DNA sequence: TGTGCCAGTACCCGGGGCAGGGGGCGAGACGAGCAGTACTTC. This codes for CASTRGRGRDEQYF.

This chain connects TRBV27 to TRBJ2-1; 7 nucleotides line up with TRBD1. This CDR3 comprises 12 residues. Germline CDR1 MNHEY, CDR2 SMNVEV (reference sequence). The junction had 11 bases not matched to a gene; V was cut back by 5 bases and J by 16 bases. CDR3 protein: CASSQPDRVEFF. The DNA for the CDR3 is TGTGCCAGCAGTCAGCCCGACAGGGTTGAATTCTTC.

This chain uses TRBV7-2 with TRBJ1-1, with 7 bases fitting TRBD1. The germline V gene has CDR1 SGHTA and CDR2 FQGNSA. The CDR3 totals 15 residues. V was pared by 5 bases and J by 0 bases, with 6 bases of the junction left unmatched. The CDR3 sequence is CASSLQTGLNTEAFF. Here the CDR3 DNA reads TGTGCCAGCAGCCTCCAGACAGGGCTGAACACTGAAGCTTTCTTT.

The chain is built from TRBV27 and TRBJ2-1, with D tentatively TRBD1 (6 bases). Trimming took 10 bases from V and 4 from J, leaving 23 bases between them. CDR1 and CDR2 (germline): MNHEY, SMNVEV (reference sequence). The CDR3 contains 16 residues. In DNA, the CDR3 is TGTGCCACTTCGGGACAACCACCCAGTAGGTACAATGAGCAGTTCTTC. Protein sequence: CATSGQPPSRYNEQFF.